The 11 T cell receptor beta chains below were found in one sample sequenced in a study of low-dose radiotherapy and immunotherapy resistance in tumors. TRAV- and TRBV-specific primers primed first-strand cDNA, covering alpha and beta chains. Amplification, which lasted 20 to 25 PCR cycles, used a constant-region primer and V-primer adapter to amplify TCRs. MiXCR, run by TCRdb on the reads, gives a single entry per CDR3 protein. This sample has roughly 40,000 distinct CDR3 sequences, with less than 30% found just once. Described time point: after trial treatment. Described treatment: LDRT plus nivolumab, ipilimumab, low-dose cyclophosphamide and aspirin (RACIN trial). The starting material was PBMCs, obtained after low-dose radiotherapy plus immunotherapy. These TCRs come from a male donor with prostate cancer.

This clonotype was seen repeatedly, ten times or more. V usage is TRBV28 and J usage is TRBJ1-5; D is unclear. CDR1 and CDR2 (germline): MDHEN, SYDVKM. The CDR3 has 12 residues. Trimming shortened V by 8 bases and J by 1 base, and 6 bases separated the two germline ends. Here the CDR3 reads CASGRSNQPQHF. The CDR3 nucleotides are TGTGCCAGCGGCCGGAGCAATCAGCCCCAGCATTTT.

The V call is TRBV28, the J call TRBJ1-2; 7 nucleotides agree with TRBD1. CDR3 size: 14 residues. J was trimmed by 7 bases and V by 4 bases; bases with no gene match: 9. Germline lookup yields CDR1 MDHEN and CDR2 SYDVKM. The CDR3 DNA reads as TGTGCCAGCAGTTCAAGGACAGGAAGCGGTGGCTACACCTTC. Protein: CASSSRTGSGGYTF.

This clonotype was recorded many times. The J gene is TRBJ1-6, the V gene TRBV5-1, with D maybe TRBD1 (5 bases). V lost 0 bases and J 10 bases, leaving 11 bases between the germline ends. In germline, CDR1 is SGHRS, CDR2 YFSETQ. This CDR3 has 14 amino acids. In nucleotides, the CDR3 is TGCGCCAGCAGCTTGGACAGGTCGGGCTCACCCCTCCACTTT. This gives the protein CASSLDRSGSPLHF. Based on the CDR3 plus reference TRBV5-1 and TRBJ1-6, the full variable domain is KAGVTQTPRYLIKTRGQQVTLSCSPISGHRSVSWYQQTPGQGLQFLFEYFSETQRNKGNFPGRFSGRQFSNSRSEMNVSTLELGDSALYLCASSLDRSGSPLHFGNGTRLTVT.

The chain links TRBV28 to TRBJ2-3, with 7 bases fitting TRBD2. This CDR3 comprises 15 residues. V lost 6 bases and J lost 7; bases outside the gene matches: 13. Looked up from germline, CDR1 is MDHEN and CDR2 is SYDVKM. As DNA, the CDR3 is TGTGCCAGCAGCCTTCACGGGGCTAGCGGCTATACGCAGTATTTT. It encodes CASSLHGASGYTQYF.

As for this clonotype: No DNA is shown, since the ends of the CDR3 on it are uncertain; the CDR3 is the one TCRdb lists. The chain combines TRBV13 with TRBJ2-2; the DNA was not used to check the table's D call, TRBD1. Ends included, the CDR3 has 16 residues. Germline values: CDR1 PRHDT, CDR2 FYEKMQ (reference sequence). The CDR3 loop is CASRLRTDNTGELFFF.

J is TRBJ2-5 and V is TRBV5-1; TRBD1 matches 9 bases. The CDR3 is 14 residues long. Germline V gene data show CDR1 as SGHRS and CDR2 as YFSETQ. V was clipped by 4 bases and J by 6 bases; unmatched bases: 7. This chain's CDR3 is CASSNGQGRQTQYF. The CDR3 nucleotides are TGCGCCAGCAGCAATGGACAGGGGAGGCAGACCCAGTACTTC.

This clonotype was detected many times. The chain is built from TRBV20-1 and TRBJ2-1, with 10 nucleotides matching TRBD2. V lost 3 bases and J lost 9; bases outside the gene matches: 11. The CDR3 is made up of 15 amino acids. Looked up from germline, CDR1 is DFQATT and CDR2 is SNEGSKA (reference sequence). CDR3: CSASSAGGPSGEQFF. The CDR3 DNA is TGCAGTGCTAGTTCAGCGGGGGGGCCGTCGGGTGAGCAGTTCTTC.

This clonotype has at least ten counts. J is TRBJ1-5 and V is TRBV7-9; D remains unclear. This CDR3 is built from 13 residues. Germline-derived CDR1 and CDR2 are SEHNR and FQNEAQ (reference sequence). The V end was cut by 1 base, the J end by 9 bases, with 10 bases between. DNA of the CDR3: TGTGCCAGCAGCTTAGGGCCGTCTTTGCCCCAGCATTTT. Translation gives CASSLGPSLPQHF.

Ten or more counts support this clonotype. The rearrangement joins TRBV7-8 to TRBJ2-2; 7 positions match TRBD2. Trimming took 1 base from V and 0 from J; bases not matched to a gene: 20. Germline V gene data show CDR1 as SGHVS and CDR2 as FQNEAQ. This CDR3 contains 22 residues. The chain's CDR3 is CASSLEEGLSWIISANTGELFF. The CDR3 nucleotides read TGTGCCAGCAGCTTAGAGGAGGGACTATCATGGATAATATCTGCGAACACCGGGGAGCTGTTTTTT.

With respect to this clonotype: This likely stems from a read error, as it lies one base from a far larger clone. As the CDR3 is not closed by the conserved phenylalanine or tryptophan, this likely results from a read error. The chain employs TRBV7-2 and TRBJ1-6; D perhaps matches TRBD1 (6 bases). Germline V CDR1 and CDR2: SGHTA, FQGNSA. The CDR3 runs to 16 residues. The V end lost 2 bases, the J end lost 1 base, and 9 bases lay between the germline ends. CDR3 nucleotide sequence: TGTGCCAGCAGCTTAAGAGGGGGGTCCTATAATTCACCCCTCCACTTA. Its protein is CASSLRGGSYNSPLHL.

This clonotype was recorded many times. The chain is built from TRBV11-2 and TRBJ2-3; no reliable D call. The V and J ends lost 0 bases and 10 bases respectively, with 11 bases between them. The germline V gene encodes CDR1 SGHAT and CDR2 FQNNGV. The CDR3 extends over 13 amino acids. CDR3 nucleotides: TGTGCCAGCAGCTTAGACCTCAGGAGTGCGCAGTATTTT. The encoded protein is CASSLDLRSAQYF.